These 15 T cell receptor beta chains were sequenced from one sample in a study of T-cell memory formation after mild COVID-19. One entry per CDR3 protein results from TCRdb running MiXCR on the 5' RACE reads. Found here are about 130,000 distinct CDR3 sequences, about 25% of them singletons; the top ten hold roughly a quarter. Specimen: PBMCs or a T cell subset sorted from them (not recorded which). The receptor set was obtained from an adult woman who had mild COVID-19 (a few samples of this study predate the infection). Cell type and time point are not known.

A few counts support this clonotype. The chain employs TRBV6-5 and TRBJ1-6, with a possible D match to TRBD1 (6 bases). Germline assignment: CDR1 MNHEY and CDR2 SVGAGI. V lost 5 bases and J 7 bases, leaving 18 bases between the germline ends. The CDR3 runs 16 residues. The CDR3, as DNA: TGTGCCAGCAGTATTCTACAGGGATCGTACAATTCACCCCTCCACTTT. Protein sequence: CASSILQGSYNSPLHF.

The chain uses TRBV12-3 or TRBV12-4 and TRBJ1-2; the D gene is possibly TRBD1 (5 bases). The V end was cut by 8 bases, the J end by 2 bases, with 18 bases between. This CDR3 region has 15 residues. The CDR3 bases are TGTGCCAGCGACAGCCCGCCAGAACCCAACTATGGCTACACCTTC. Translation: CASDSPPEPNYGYTF.

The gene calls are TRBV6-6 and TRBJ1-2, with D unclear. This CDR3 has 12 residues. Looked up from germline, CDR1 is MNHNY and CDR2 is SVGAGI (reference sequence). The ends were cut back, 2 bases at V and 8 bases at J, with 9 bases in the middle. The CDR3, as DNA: TGTGCCAGCAGTTACGAGGGAGCAGGCTACACCTTC. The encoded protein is CASSYEGAGYTF.

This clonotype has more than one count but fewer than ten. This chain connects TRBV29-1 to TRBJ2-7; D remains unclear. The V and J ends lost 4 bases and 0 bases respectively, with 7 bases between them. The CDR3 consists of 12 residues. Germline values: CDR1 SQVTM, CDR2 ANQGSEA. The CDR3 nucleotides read TGCAGCGTTGGAACGAGCTCCTACGAGCAGTACTTC. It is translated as CSVGTSSYEQYF.

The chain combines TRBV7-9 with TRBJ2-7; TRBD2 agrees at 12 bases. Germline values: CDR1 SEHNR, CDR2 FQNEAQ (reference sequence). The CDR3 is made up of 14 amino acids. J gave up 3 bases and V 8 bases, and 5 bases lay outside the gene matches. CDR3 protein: CASSRTSGDYEQYF. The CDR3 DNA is TGTGCCAGCTCCCGGACTAGCGGGGACTACGAGCAGTACTTC.

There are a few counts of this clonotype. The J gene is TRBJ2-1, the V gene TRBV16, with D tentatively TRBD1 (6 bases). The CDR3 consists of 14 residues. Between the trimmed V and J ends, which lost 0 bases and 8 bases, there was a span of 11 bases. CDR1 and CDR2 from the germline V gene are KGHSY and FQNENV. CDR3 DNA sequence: TGTGCCAGCAGCCAATCCGGCAGGGGAGATGAGCAGTTCTTC. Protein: CASSQSGRGDEQFF.

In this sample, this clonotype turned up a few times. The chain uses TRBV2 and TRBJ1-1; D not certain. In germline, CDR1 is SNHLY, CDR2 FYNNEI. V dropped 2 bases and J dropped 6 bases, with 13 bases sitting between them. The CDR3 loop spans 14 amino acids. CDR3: CASSETRRIAEAFF. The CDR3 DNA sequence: TGTGCCAGCAGTGAAACGAGACGGATTGCTGAAGCTTTCTTT.

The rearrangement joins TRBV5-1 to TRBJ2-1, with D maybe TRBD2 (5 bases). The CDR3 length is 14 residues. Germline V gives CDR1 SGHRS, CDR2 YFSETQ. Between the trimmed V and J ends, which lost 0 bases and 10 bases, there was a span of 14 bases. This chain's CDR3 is CASSLESGAVEQFF. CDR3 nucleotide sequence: TGCGCCAGCAGCTTGGAAAGCGGAGCTGTAGAGCAGTTCTTC.

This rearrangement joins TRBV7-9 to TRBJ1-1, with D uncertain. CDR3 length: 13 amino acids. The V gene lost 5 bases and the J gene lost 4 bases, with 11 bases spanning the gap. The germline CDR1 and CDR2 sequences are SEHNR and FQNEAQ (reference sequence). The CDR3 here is CASSLIPVTEAFF. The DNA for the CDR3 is TGTGCCAGCAGCCTAATTCCCGTCACTGAAGCTTTCTTT.

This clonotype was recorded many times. The DNA for the CDR3 is TGTGCCAGCTCACCGGACAGGGGGAATGAAGCTTTCTTT. It codes for CASSPDRGNEAFF. The chain has TRBV18 and TRBJ1-1, with 10 bases matching TRBD1. Germline lookup yields CDR1 KGHSH and CDR2 LQKENI. The V and J ends lost 3 bases and 7 bases, in that order; junction bases with no gene match: 2. The CDR3 length is 13 residues.

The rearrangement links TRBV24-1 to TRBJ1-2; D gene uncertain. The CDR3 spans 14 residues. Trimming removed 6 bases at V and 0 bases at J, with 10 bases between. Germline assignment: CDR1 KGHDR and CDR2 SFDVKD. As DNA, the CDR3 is TGTGCCACCAGTCCAACCGGGCCTAACTATGGCTACACCTTC. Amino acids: CATSPTGPNYGYTF.

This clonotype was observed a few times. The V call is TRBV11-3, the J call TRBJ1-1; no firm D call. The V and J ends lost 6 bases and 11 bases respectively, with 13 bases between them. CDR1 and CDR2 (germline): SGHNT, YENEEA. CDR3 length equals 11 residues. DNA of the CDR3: TGTGCCAGCAGATCTGGTAGATTGGCTTTCTTT. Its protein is CASRSGRLAFF.

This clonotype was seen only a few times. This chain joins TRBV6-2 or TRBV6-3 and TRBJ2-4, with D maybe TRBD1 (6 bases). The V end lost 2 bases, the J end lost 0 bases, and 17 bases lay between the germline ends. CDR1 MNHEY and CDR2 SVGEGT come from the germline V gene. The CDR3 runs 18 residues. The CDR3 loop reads CASSYRPGQNLAKNIQYF. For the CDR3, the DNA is TGTGCCAGCAGTTACCGGCCTGGACAGAACTTAGCCAAAAACATTCAGTACTTC.

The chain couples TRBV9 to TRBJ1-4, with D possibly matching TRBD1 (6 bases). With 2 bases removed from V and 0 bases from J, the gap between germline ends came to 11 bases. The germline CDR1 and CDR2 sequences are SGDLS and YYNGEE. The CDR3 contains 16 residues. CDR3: CASSVSAGATNEKLFF. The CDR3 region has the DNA TGTGCCAGCAGCGTTTCAGCAGGGGCAACTAATGAAAAACTGTTTTTT.

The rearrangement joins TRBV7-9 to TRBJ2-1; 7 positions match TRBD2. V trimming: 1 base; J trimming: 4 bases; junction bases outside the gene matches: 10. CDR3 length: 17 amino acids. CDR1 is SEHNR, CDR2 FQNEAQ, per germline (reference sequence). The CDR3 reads CASSLEVGGSEYNEQFF. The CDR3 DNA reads TGTGCCAGCAGCTTAGAAGTGGGCGGGAGTGAGTACAATGAGCAGTTCTTC.